One sample yielded the 28 T cell receptor beta chains listed below, sequenced in a study of response to subunit inactivated influenza vaccine. TCRdb re-analysed the RT-PCR reads in MiXCR, keeping a single row per CDR3 protein. The profile covers 200,000 to 300,000 distinct CDR3 sequences, with more than 10% appearing a single time and roughly 7.7% taken by the ten largest. This specimen consisted of non-naive T cells sorted from PBMCs, obtained approximately 15 days before vaccination. These receptors all stem from a man aged 50 to 59 who received an inactivated influenza vaccine.

This clonotype has more than one count but fewer than ten. This chain joins TRBV4-2 and TRBJ2-1; 11 bases agree with TRBD1. J lost 10 bases, V lost 3 bases, and 14 bases had no gene match. This CDR3 is built from 17 residues. The V gene's germline CDR1 is LGHNA and CDR2 YNFKEQ. The DNA for the CDR3 is TGTGCCAGCAGCCAGCTACGGGGACAGGGGGGCTCTCAGGAGCAGTTCTTC. Translation gives CASSQLRGQGGSQEQFF.

This clonotype was detected ten times or more. This chain joins TRBV20-1 and TRBJ2-7; no clear D gene. V lost 0 bases and J lost 0, with 6 bases in between. This CDR3 spans 13 amino acids. Germline assignment: CDR1 DFQATT and CDR2 SNEGSKA (reference sequence). Written as DNA, the CDR3 is TGCAGTGCTAGAGACTATAGCTCCTACGAGCAGTACTTC. This encodes CSARDYSSYEQYF.

This clonotype was detected a few times. The chain joins TRBV7-2 to TRBJ1-6, with D possibly being TRBD1 (5 bases). Germline assignment: CDR1 SGHTA and CDR2 FQGNSA. Trimming stripped 3 bases from V and 7 bases from J, with 13 bases between. The length of the CDR3 is 15 residues. CDR3 nucleotide sequence: TGTGCCAGCAGCTTCGCAGGGTTTGAGAATTCACCCCTCCACTTT. Translated: CASSFAGFENSPLHF.

This clonotype has more than one count but fewer than ten. The chain combines TRBV7-9 with TRBJ1-4; no firm D call. This CDR3 is built from 13 residues. Germline V gives CDR1 SEHNR, CDR2 FQNEAQ (reference sequence). The germline V and J ends were trimmed by 1 base and 15 bases, with 15 bases remaining between them. The CDR3 region has the DNA TGTGCCAGCAGCTTAGGTCTTGGCCCTTCATTGTTTTTT. The encoded protein is CASSLGLGPSLFF.

This clonotype was seen repeatedly, ten times or more. The chain employs TRBV5-6 and TRBJ2-5; D is perhaps TRBD1 (7 bases). Per germline, CDR1 SGHDT and CDR2 YYEEEE. V was shortened by 4 bases and J by 5 bases, with 12 bases between the two germline ends. This CDR3 contains 13 residues. The CDR3 sequence: CASSRQGGETQYF. The CDR3, as DNA: TGTGCCAGCAGCAGACAGGGAGGCGAGACCCAGTACTTC.

J is TRBJ1-6 and V is TRBV10-3, with D possibly being TRBD1 (5 bases). This CDR3 contains 16 residues. Germline assignment: CDR1 ENHRY and CDR2 SYGVKD. Trimming left V 4 bases short and J 5 bases short, with 15 bases between. The CDR3 region is CAISVGGMDNNSPLHF. The DNA for the CDR3 is TGTGCCATCAGTGTCGGGGGAATGGATAATAATTCACCCCTCCACTTT.

With respect to this clonotype: A read error may produce the germline difference seen at one junction end. The rearrangement links TRBV2 to TRBJ1-4; TRBD1 might be the D (6 bases). Germline loops: CDR1 SNHLY, CDR2 FYNNEI. There are 13 residues in the CDR3. CDR3 nucleotide sequence: TGTGCCAGCAGTGAGCTTGATACCAGGGGTTTTCTTTTT. It yields the protein CASSELDTRGFLF. The variable domain in full, completed from reference TRBV2 and TRBJ1-4, reads EPEVTQTPSHQVTQMGQEVILRCVPISNHLYFYWYRQILGQKVEFLVSFYNNEISEKSEIFDDQFSVERPDGSNFTLKIRSTKLEDSAMYFCASSELDTRGFLFGSGTQLSVL.

The CDR3 nucleotides are TGCGCCAGCAGCCAAGTCGGCGGCAGAAATATCTACGAGCAGTACTTC. Protein product: CASSQVGGRNIYEQYF. This sequence joins TRBV4-3 and TRBJ2-7, with D unresolved. Trimming took 1 base from V and 3 from J, leaving 16 bases between them. Per germline, CDR1 LGHNA and CDR2 YSLEER. The CDR3 contains 16 residues.

V and J are TRBV5-1 and TRBJ2-1; tentatively, D is TRBD1 or TRBD2 (6 bases each). The V end lost 3 bases, the J end lost 9 bases, and 25 bases lay between the germline ends. Germline CDR1 is SGHRS and CDR2 is YFSETQ. This CDR3 comprises 17 residues. CDR3 in DNA: TGCGCCAGCAGCTCCACGCTGGATAGCGGAGGGGGTAGTGAGCAGTTCTTC. As protein: CASSSTLDSGGGSEQFF.

This clonotype has a handful of counts. The genes are TRBV12-3 or TRBV12-4 and TRBJ1-5; 8 positions agree with TRBD1. CDR3 size: 15 residues. Germline trimming cut 0 bases from V and 6 bases from J; bases unmatched to any gene: 4. Here the CDR3 reads CASSLARGRIQPQHF. The CDR3, as DNA: TGTGCCAGCAGTTTAGCCAGGGGGCGGATTCAGCCCCAGCATTTT.

This clonotype was observed a handful of times. The chain uses TRBV28 and TRBJ1-2; 8 positions agree with TRBD1. V dropped 4 bases and J dropped 2; count of bases not matched to a gene: 3. The CDR3 has 14 residues. The germline CDR1 and CDR2 sequences are MDHEN and SYDVKM. CDR3 loop: CASSYGQGNYGYTF. The CDR3 nucleotides are TGTGCCAGCAGTTACGGACAGGGCAACTATGGCTACACCTTC.

This clonotype was counted many times. V is TRBV4-3 and J is TRBJ2-3; D perhaps matches TRBD2 (5 bases). This CDR3 has 17 amino acids. Germline V lookup: CDR1 LGHNA, CDR2 YSLEER. V shed 4 bases and J shed 1 base, with 18 bases lying between them. The CDR3 bases are TGCGCCAGCAGCCGAAGAATATCGGGATTAGGCACAGATACGCAGTATTTT. Its translation is CASSRRISGLGTDTQYF.

This clonotype has just a few counts. The V and J genes are TRBV10-3 and TRBJ2-2; 8 bases agree with TRBD2. CDR3 size: 15 residues. CDR1 ENHRY and CDR2 SYGVKD come from the germline V gene. The V segment lost 4 bases and the J segment 0 bases; nucleotides outside the gene matches: 1. The CDR3 protein is CAISGSGANTGELFF. CDR3 DNA sequence: TGTGCCATCAGTGGTAGCGGGGCGAACACCGGGGAGCTGTTTTTT.

The genes are TRBV20-1 and TRBJ2-7; D is undetermined. Germline V lookup: CDR1 DFQATT, CDR2 SNEGSKA (reference sequence). The CDR3 has 11 amino acids. V dropped 0 bases and J dropped 6 bases, with 6 bases sitting between them. CDR3 sequence: CSARDLSEQYF. CDR3 coding DNA: TGCAGTGCTAGAGATCTATCCGAGCAGTACTTC.

The chain is built from TRBV12-3 or TRBV12-4 and TRBJ2-5; 8 bases are shared with TRBD2. V was clipped by 3 bases and J by 4 bases; unmatched bases: 10. CDR3 size: 16 residues. This CDR3 reads CASSFLAGGAGETQYF. DNA for the CDR3: TGTGCCAGCAGTTTTTTGGCCGGGGGGGCCGGAGAGACCCAGTACTTC.

This clonotype appeared many times. The chain employs TRBV18 and TRBJ2-4, with a tentative D call TRBD2 (6 bases). Trimming cost V 5 bases and J 0 bases, with 20 bases left between them. The CDR3 has 18 residues. CDR1 is KGHSH, CDR2 LQKENI, per germline. DNA of the CDR3: TGTGCCAGCTCAAGGGAGGACGGATTCCTACTAGCCAAAAACATTCAGTACTTC. Its protein is CASSREDGFLLAKNIQYF.

This clonotype was counted at least ten times. The J gene is TRBJ2-1, the V gene TRBV9, with D unclear. Germline lookup yields CDR1 SGDLS and CDR2 YYNGEE. Trimming pared 1 base from V and 7 bases from J, leaving 9 bases between. This CDR3 spans 13 amino acids. The CDR3 bases are TGTGCCAGCAGCGTAAATACAGTAAATGAGCAGTTCTTC. Residues: CASSVNTVNEQFF. The variable domain in full, completed from reference TRBV9 and TRBJ2-1, reads DSGVTQTPKHLITATGQRVTLRCSPRSGDLSVYWYQQSLDQGLQFLIQYYNGEERAKGNILERFSAQQFPDLHSELNLSSLELGDSALYFCASSVNTVNEQFFGPGTRLTVL.

This clonotype came up many times. This chain joins TRBV4-2 and TRBJ2-3; perhaps TRBD2 as D (6 bases). CDR1 and CDR2 (germline): LGHNA, YNFKEQ. Trimming took off 2 bases at V and 3 bases at J, with 9 bases between the two ends. The CDR3 has 14 amino acids. CDR3 loop: CASSQFGGTDTQYF. CDR3 nucleotide sequence: TGTGCCAGCAGCCAATTCGGAGGGACAGATACGCAGTATTTT.

This clonotype was counted only a few times. A much larger clone is a single base away; this may be a read error. The CDR3 loop is CASSDTGYGYTF. CDR3 DNA sequence: TGTGCCAGCAGCGACACAGGGTATGGCTACACCTTC. The chain couples TRBV9 to TRBJ1-2; perhaps TRBD1 as D (6 bases). CDR3 length equals 12 residues. V dropped 3 bases and J dropped 5 bases, with 8 bases sitting between them. The germline V gene has CDR1 SGDLS and CDR2 YYNGEE. The whole variable domain, remainder taken from reference TRBV9 and TRBJ1-2, is DSGVTQTPKHLITATGQRVTLRCSPRSGDLSVYWYQQSLDQGLQFLIQYYNGEERAKGNILERFSAQQFPDLHSELNLSSLELGDSALYFCASSDTGYGYTFGSGTRLTVV.

This clonotype was picked up many times. The V gene is TRBV7-9, the J gene TRBJ2-1; TRBD2 aligns across 8 bases. Per germline, CDR1 SEHNR and CDR2 FQNEAQ (reference sequence). This CDR3 region has 16 residues. V dropped 2 bases and J dropped 4; count of bases not matched to a gene: 7. The CDR3 loop is CASSLTRGGSYNEQFF. Here the CDR3 DNA reads TGTGCCAGCAGCTTAACTCGGGGGGGCAGTTACAATGAGCAGTTCTTC.

The V gene is TRBV2, the J gene TRBJ1-2; D not certain. The germline gives CDR1 SNHLY, CDR2 FYNNEI. V gave up 7 bases and J gave up 5 bases, with 11 bases separating them. The CDR3 has 12 amino acids. CDR3 nucleotides: TGTGCCAGCAATCGTCGCGGGTATGGCTACACCTTC. It is translated as CASNRRGYGYTF.

This chain connects TRBV19 to TRBJ1-5; D not certain. The CDR3 has 16 residues. V lost 6 bases, J lost 4 bases, and 19 bases lay in between. Germline V gives CDR1 LNHDA, CDR2 SQIVND (reference sequence). The CDR3 DNA sequence: TGTGCCAGTAGAGAACGGGAGGGAAACTTTAATCAGCCCCAGCATTTT. Protein product: CASREREGNFNQPQHF.

At least ten counts were recorded for this clonotype. The chain recombines TRBV7-8 with TRBJ2-7; 12 bases map to TRBD1. CDR1 and CDR2 (germline): SGHVS, FQNEAQ. The CDR3 contains 16 residues. With 4 bases clipped from V and 0 bases from J, the junction kept 4 bases outside the gene matches. DNA for the CDR3: TGTGCCAGCAGCTCGGGACAGGGGGCTCCCTCCTACGAGCAGTACTTC. Its translation: CASSSGQGAPSYEQYF. The complete variable domain, with remaining parts taken from reference TRBV7-8 and TRBJ2-7, reads GAGVSQSPRYKVAKRGQDVALRCDPISGHVSLFWYQQALGQGPEFLTYFQNEAQLDKSGLPSDRFFAERPEGSVSTLKIQRTQQEDSAVYLCASSSGQGAPSYEQYFGPGTRLTVT.

This clonotype has at least ten counts. The chain has TRBV5-6 and TRBJ2-1, with TRBD2 matching 10 bases. Germline values: CDR1 SGHDT, CDR2 YYEEEE. This CDR3 region has 17 residues. V lost 1 base, J lost 8 bases, and 12 bases stayed unmatched. CDR3 region: CASSLTERTSGRDEQFF. CDR3 in DNA: TGTGCCAGCAGCTTGACCGAGCGGACTAGCGGTAGGGATGAGCAGTTCTTC.

This clonotype occurred a few times. This rearrangement joins TRBV6-1 to TRBJ2-3; a possible D gene is TRBD2 (5 bases). This CDR3 is 14 amino acids long. CDR1 is MNHNS and CDR2 is SASEGT in the germline V gene. V lost 2 bases and J 3 bases, leaving 9 bases between the germline ends. This chain's CDR3 is CASSERGATDTQYF. CDR3 nucleotides: TGTGCCAGCAGTGAACGGGGAGCTACAGATACGCAGTATTTT.

J is TRBJ2-5 and V is TRBV7-2, with a weak D call TRBD2 (6 bases). Germline V lookup: CDR1 SGHTA, CDR2 FQGNSA. Trimming shortened V by 0 bases and J by 5 bases, and 10 bases separated the two germline ends. The CDR3 totals 14 residues. CDR3 region: CASSLAYSGETQYF. CDR3 bases: TGTGCCAGCAGCTTAGCTTACAGCGGGGAGACCCAGTACTTC.

Comments on this clonotype: Being one base from a much bigger clone, this may be a read error. The chain links TRBV5-5 to TRBJ2-3, with 7 bases lining up with TRBD1. There are 14 residues in the CDR3. J gave up 2 bases and V 4 bases, and 4 bases lay outside the gene matches. Germline CDR1 reads SGHKS; CDR2 reads YYEKEE (reference sequence). The CDR3 is CASSQGQYTDTQYF. Here the CDR3 DNA reads TGTGCCAGCAGCCAGGGACAGTACACAGATACGCAGTATTTT.

This clonotype was seen many times. This chain connects TRBV12-3 or TRBV12-4 to TRBJ2-2, with D maybe TRBD1 (6 bases). Trimming removed 2 bases at V and 5 bases at J, with 12 bases between. CDR3 length: 15 residues. CDR3 region: CASSLIQGGTGELFF. CDR3 nucleotide sequence: TGTGCCAGCAGTTTAATACAGGGTGGAACCGGGGAGCTGTTTTTT.